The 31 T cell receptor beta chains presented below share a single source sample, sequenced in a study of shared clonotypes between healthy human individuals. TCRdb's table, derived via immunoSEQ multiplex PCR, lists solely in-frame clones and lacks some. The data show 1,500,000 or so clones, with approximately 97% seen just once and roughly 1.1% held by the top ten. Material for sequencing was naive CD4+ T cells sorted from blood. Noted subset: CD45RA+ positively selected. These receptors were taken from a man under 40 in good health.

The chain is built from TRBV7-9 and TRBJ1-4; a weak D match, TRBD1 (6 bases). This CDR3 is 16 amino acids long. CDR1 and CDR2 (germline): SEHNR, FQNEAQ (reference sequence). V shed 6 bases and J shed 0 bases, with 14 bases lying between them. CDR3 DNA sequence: TGTGCCAGCAGTTCCGACAGGAGTTCAACTAATGAAAAACTGTTTTTT. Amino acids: CASSSDRSSTNEKLFF.

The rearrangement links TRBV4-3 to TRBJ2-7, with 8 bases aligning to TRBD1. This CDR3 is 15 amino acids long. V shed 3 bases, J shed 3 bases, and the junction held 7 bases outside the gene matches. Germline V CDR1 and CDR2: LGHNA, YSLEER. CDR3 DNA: TGCGCCAGCAGCCAGGAACAGGGGGGAGGCTACGAGCAGTACTTC. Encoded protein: CASSQEQGGGYEQYF.

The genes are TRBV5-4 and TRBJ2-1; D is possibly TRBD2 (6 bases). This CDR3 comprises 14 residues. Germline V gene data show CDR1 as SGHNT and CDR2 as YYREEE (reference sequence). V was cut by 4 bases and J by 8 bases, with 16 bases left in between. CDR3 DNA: TGTGCCAGCAGCGATCAGACTAGTTTCGATGAGCAGTTCTTC. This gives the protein CASSDQTSFDEQFF.

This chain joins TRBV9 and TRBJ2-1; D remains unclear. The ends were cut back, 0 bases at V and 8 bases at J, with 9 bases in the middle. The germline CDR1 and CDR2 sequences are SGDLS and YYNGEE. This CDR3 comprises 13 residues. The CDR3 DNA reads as TGTGCCAGCAGCGTAGGTGGACGATATGAGCAGTTCTTC. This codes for CASSVGGRYEQFF.

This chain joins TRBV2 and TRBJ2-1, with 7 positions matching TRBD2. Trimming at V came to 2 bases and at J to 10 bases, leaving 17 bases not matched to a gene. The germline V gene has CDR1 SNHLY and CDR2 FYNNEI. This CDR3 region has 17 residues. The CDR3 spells CASSERGRGSIGREQFF. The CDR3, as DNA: TGTGCCAGCAGTGAAAGGGGTCGCGGGAGTATAGGAAGGGAGCAGTTCTTC.

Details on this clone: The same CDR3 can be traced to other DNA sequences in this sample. Written as DNA, the CDR3 is TGCGCCAGCAGCTTGGTTGGGGACACTGAAGCTTTCTTT. Amino acid sequence: CASSLVGDTEAFF. The chain links TRBV5-1 to TRBJ1-1; D call uncertain. The CDR3 has 13 amino acids. Germline V CDR1 and CDR2: SGHRS, YFSETQ. V was clipped by 0 bases and J by 3 bases, with 6 bases between them.

CDR3 loop: CASSLEDYEQYF. CDR3 DNA: TGTGCCAGCAGCTTAGAAGACTACGAGCAGTACTTC. The V call is TRBV7-2, the J call TRBJ2-7; D is unclear. Trimming stripped 1 base from V and 3 bases from J, with 4 bases between. The V gene's germline CDR1 is SGHTA and CDR2 FQGNSA. This CDR3 contains 12 residues. Filled out from reference TRBV7-2 and TRBJ2-7, the complete variable domain reads GAGVSQSPSNKVTEKGKDVELRCDPISGHTALYWYRQSLGQGLEFLIYFQGNSAPDKSGLPSDRFSAERTGGSVSTLTIQRTQQEDSAVYLCASSLEDYEQYFGPGTRLTVT.

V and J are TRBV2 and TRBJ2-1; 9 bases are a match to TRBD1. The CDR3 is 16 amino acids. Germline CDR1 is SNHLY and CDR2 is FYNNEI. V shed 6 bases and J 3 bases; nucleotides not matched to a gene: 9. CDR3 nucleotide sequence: TGTGCCAGCAGGGTAACAGGGGGCACGGGCTACAATGAGCAGTTCTTC. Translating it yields CASRVTGGTGYNEQFF.

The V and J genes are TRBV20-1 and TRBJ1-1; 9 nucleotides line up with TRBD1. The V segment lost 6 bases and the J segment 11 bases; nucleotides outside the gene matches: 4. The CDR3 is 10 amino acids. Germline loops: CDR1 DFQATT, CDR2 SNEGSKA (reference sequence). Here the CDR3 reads CSAGQGTAFF. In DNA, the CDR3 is TGCAGTGCCGGACAGGGGACGGCTTTCTTT.

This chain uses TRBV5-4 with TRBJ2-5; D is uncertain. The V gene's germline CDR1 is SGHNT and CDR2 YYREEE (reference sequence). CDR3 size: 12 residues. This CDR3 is CATTSSQETQYF. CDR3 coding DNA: TGTGCGACCACCAGCAGCCAAGAGACCCAGTACTTC.

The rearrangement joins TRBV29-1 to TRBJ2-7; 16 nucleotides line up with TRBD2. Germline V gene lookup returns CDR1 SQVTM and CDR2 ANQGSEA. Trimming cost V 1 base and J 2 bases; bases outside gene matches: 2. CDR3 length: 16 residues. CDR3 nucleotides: TGCAGCGTTGAAGGGGGGACTAGCGGGAGGGCCTACGAGCAGTACTTC. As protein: CSVEGGTSGRAYEQYF.

DNA of the CDR3: TGTGCCAGCAGCCAGGGGGCGCAAGGTTCCTATGGCTACACCTTC. Its translation: CASSQGAQGSYGYTF. The rearrangement joins TRBV28 to TRBJ1-2; TRBD1 aligns across 8 bases. The germline V gene has CDR1 MDHEN and CDR2 SYDVKM. The CDR3 extends over 15 amino acids. V trimming: 6 bases; J trimming: 4 bases; junction bases outside the gene matches: 10.

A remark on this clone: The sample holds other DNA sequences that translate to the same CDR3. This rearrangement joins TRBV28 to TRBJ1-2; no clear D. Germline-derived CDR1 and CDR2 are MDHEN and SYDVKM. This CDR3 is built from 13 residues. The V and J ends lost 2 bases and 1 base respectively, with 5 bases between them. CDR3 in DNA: TGTGCCAGCAGTTTACCTGGTAACTATGGCTACACCTTC. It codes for CASSLPGNYGYTF.

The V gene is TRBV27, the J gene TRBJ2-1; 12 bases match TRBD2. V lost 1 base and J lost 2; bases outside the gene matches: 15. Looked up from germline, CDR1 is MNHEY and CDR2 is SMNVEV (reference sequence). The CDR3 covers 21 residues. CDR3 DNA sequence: TGTGCCAGCAGTTTATATCCAGGGGGGGGACTAGCGGGTATCCCCTACAATGAGCAGTTCTTC. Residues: CASSLYPGGGLAGIPYNEQFF.

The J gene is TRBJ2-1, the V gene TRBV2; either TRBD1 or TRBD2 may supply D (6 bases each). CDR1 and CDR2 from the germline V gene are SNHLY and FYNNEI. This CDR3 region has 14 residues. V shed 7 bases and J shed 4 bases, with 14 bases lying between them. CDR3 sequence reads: CASTGEAGYNEQFF. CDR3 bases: TGTGCCAGCACAGGGGAGGCGGGATACAATGAGCAGTTCTTC.

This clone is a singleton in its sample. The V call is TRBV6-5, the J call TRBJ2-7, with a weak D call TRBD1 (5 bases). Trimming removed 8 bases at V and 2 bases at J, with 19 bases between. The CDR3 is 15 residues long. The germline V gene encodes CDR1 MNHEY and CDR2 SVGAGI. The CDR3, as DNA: TGTGCCAGCCAACCAACAGGAGCAAGTACCTACGAGCAGTACTTC. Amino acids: CASQPTGASTYEQYF.

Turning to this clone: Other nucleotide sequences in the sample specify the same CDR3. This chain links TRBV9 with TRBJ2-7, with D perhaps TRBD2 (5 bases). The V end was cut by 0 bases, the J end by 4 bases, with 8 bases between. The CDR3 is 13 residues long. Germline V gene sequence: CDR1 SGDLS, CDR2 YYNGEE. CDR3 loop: CASSVVGSYEQYF. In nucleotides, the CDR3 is TGTGCCAGCAGCGTAGTTGGGAGTTACGAGCAGTACTTC.

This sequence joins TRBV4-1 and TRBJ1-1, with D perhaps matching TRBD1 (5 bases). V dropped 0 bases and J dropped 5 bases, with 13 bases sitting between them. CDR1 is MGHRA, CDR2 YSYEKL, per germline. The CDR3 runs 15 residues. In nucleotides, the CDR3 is TGCGCCAGCAGCCAAGATCAGCTCGGGGGAACTGAAGCTTTCTTT. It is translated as CASSQDQLGGTEAFF.

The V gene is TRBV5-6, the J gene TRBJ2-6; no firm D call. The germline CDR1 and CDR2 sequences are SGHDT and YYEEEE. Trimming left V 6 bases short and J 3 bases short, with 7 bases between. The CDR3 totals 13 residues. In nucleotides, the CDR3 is TGTGCCAGCATGGGGATTGGGGCCAACGTCCTGACTTTC. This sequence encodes CASMGIGANVLTF.

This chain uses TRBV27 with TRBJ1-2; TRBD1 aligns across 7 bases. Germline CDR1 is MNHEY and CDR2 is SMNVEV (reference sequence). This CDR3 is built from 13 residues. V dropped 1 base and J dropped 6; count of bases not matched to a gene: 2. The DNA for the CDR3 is TGTGCCAGCAGTTTATGGACAGGAGATGGCTACACCTTC. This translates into CASSLWTGDGYTF.

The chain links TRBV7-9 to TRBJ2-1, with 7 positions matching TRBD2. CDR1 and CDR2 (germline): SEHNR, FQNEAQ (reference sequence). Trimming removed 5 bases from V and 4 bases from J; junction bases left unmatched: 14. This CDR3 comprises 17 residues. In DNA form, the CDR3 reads TGTGCCAGCAGCCCAGGTGGGGTGGCTAGCGGATACAATGAGCAGTTCTTC. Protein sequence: CASSPGGVASGYNEQFF.

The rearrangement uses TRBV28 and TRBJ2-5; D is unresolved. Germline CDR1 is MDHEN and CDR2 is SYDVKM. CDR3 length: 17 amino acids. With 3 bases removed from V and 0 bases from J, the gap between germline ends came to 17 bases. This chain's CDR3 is CASSFVAGATYQETQYF. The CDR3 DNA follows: TGTGCCAGCAGTTTTGTGGCAGGAGCGACGTACCAAGAGACCCAGTACTTC.

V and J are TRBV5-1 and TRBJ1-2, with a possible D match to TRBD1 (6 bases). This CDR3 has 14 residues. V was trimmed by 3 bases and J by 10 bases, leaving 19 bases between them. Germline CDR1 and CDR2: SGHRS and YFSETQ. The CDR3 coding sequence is TGCGCCAGCAGCTCAGGACAGACTGCTCTGGTCTACACCTTC. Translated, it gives CASSSGQTALVYTF.

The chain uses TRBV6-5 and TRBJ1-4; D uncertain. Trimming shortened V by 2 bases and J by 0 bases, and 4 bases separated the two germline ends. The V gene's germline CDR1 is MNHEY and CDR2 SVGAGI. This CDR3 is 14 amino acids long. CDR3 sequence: CASSYRPTNEKLFF. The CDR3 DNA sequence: TGTGCCAGCAGTTACAGGCCAACTAATGAAAAACTGTTTTTT.

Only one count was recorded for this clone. The CDR3 loop is CAWSPARTSVYNEQFF. CDR3 nucleotide sequence: TGTGCCTGGAGTCCTGCCCGGACTAGCGTATACAATGAGCAGTTCTTC. The V call is TRBV30, the J call TRBJ2-1; 9 bases fit TRBD2. Germline CDR1 and CDR2: GTSNPN and SVGIG (reference sequence). V was clipped by 2 bases and J by 4 bases; unmatched bases: 9. The CDR3 contains 16 residues.

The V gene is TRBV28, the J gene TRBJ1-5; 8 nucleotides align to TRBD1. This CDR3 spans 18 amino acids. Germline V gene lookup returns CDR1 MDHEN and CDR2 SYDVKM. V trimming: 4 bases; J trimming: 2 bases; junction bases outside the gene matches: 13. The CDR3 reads CASSSLRTGSVGNQPQHF. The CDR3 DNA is TGTGCCAGCAGTTCCCTCAGGACAGGGTCGGTGGGCAATCAGCCCCAGCATTTT.

CDR3 amino acids: CASKGILPQVNTEAFF. The CDR3 DNA sequence: TGTGCCAGTAAAGGGATCCTACCTCAGGTGAACACTGAAGCTTTCTTT. The chain couples TRBV19 to TRBJ1-1; D uncertain. This CDR3 comprises 16 residues. Trimming stripped 7 bases from V and 0 bases from J, with 18 bases between. CDR1 and CDR2 (germline): LNHDA, SQIVND (reference sequence).

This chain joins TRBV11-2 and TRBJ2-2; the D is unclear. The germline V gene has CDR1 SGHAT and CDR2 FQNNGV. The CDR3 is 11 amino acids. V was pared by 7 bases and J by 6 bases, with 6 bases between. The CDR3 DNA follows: TGTGCCAGCACTGGGGCCGGGGAGCTGTTTTTT. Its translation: CASTGAGELFF.

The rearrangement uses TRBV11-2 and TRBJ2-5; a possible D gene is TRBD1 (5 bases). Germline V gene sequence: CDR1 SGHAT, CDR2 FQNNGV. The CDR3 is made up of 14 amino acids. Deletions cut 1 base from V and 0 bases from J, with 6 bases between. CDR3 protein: CASSLGQYQETQYF. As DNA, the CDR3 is TGTGCCAGCAGCTTAGGACAGTACCAAGAGACCCAGTACTTC. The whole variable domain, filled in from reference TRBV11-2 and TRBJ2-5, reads EAGVAQSPRYKIIEKRQSVAFWCNPISGHATLYWYQQILGQGPKLLIQFQNNGVVDDSQLPKDRFSAERLKGVDSTLKIQPAKLEDSAVYLCASSLGQYQETQYFGPGTRLLVL.

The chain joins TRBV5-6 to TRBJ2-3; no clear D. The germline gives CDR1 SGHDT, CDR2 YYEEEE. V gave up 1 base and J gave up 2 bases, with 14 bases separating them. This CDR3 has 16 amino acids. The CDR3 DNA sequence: TGTGCCAGCAGCTTGTCGAGTATAACGTTCACAGATACGCAGTATTTT. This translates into CASSLSSITFTDTQYF.

CDR3 protein: CASSDQSGAAEKLFF. CDR3 DNA: TGTGCCAGCAGTGACCAGTCAGGGGCCGCTGAAAAACTGTTTTTT. The chain is built from TRBV2 and TRBJ1-4; tentative D call: TRBD1 (6 bases). CDR1 SNHLY and CDR2 FYNNEI come from the germline V gene. The CDR3 sequence is 15 residues long. Trimming took off 3 bases at V and 7 bases at J, with 15 bases between the two ends.